The following is a TCR beta chain sequence with its context. Its antigen is not known. The sample originates from a study of cytomegalovirus exposure and HLA in healthy donors. Findings and limits, study-wide: In vitro data verified a few CMV-associated chains as specific for CMV antigens. Later analysis revealed greater clonal expansion in HLA-associated TCR beta chains than in equally common others. HLA alleles were associated with 16,000 or so TCR beta sequences in a later analysis at 0.05 false discovery rate.

Primers included in the PCR were 60 Vbeta and 13 Jbeta primers. Only in-frame clones appear in the TCRdb table, and some are missing; sequencing was by immunoSEQ multiplex PCR. The sample carries 200,000 to 250,000 clones, approximately 88% recorded once. V was clipped by 5 bases and J by 8 bases, with 15 bases between them. Germline lookup yields CDR1 GTSNPN and CDR2 SVGIG (reference sequence). The CDR3 runs to 12 residues. The genes are TRBV30 and TRBJ1-1; a possible D gene is TRBD1 (5 bases). Material for sequencing was PBMCs. This TCR derives from a boy aged 2 to 10 in good health and CMV-seronegative. DNA of the CDR3: TGTGCCTGGTTTGGGGGGTTCACCGAAGCTTTCTTT. This translates into CAWFGGFTEAFF.